This T cell receptor beta chain was identified during a study of cytomegalovirus exposure and HLA in healthy donors. The PCR was carried out with 60 Vbeta primers and 13 Jbeta primers. The repertoire was sequenced with immunoSEQ multiplex PCR; TCRdb's copy has only in-frame clones and lacks some. The table lists fewer than 150,000 clones, 66% of them singletons, with over 1.5% in the top ten. Germline V gene sequence: CDR1 MNHNY, CDR2 SVGAGI (reference sequence). The CDR3 is 12 residues long. The specimen sequenced was PBMCs. V and J are TRBV6-6 and TRBJ2-5; D perhaps matches TRBD2 (5 bases). The better agreement between TRBJ2-7 and the DNA end casts doubt on the J call. The TCR comes from a human donor in good health. The CDR3 DNA reads as TGTGCCAGCACGGCGGGCTCCTACGAGCAGTACTTC. Protein sequence: CASTAGSYEQYF.